This T cell receptor beta chain is drawn from a study of blood T cell repertoires in COVID-19. The wider study: Acute-phase and convalescent COVID-19 samples originated in the United States, Italy and Spain. Sample material is recorded as cDNA or gDNA derived from T cells, B-cell-depleted T cells, or PBMCs.

The germline V gene has CDR1 MDHEN and CDR2 SYDVKM. The CDR3 runs to 14 residues. V was cut by 4 bases and J by 1 base, with 8 bases left in between. Original processing methods: Scientists estimated how many nucleated cells there were by amplifying reference gene primers. Clones were read by immunoSEQ multiplex PCR, and TCRdb kept only the in-frame ones, dropping some. Clone size and the V and J calls come from that table; the DNA yielded D and trimming. Of around 700,000 clones listed, approximately 90% were seen once; the top ten hold roughly 0.26%. The sample was peripheral blood. This TCR came from a woman aged 18-30 years with acute or convalescent COVID-19. The chain carries TRBV28 and TRBJ2-1, with D perhaps matching TRBD1 (6 bases). The CDR3 DNA sequence: TGTGCCAGCAGTTCCGACAGGTCCTACAATGAGCAGTTCTTC. Its translation is CASSSDRSYNEQFF.